Following are 25 T cell receptor beta chains from one sample sequenced in a study of blood T cell repertoires in COVID-19. Assay used: immunoSEQ multiplex PCR; TCRdb lists only in-frame clones, some missing. The sample has about 170,000 clones; more than 85% are singletons. Sequencing input: peripheral blood. The receptors here all came from a woman aged 80 or older in a cohort sampled during active or convalescent COVID-19.

The chain combines TRBV5-6 with TRBJ1-1; 11 bases fit TRBD1. Germline V gene sequence: CDR1 SGHDT, CDR2 YYEEEE. With 1 base clipped from V and 8 bases from J, the junction kept 7 bases outside the gene matches. There are 15 residues in the CDR3. The CDR3 spells CASSLPDRGQSEAFF. CDR3 DNA: TGTGCCAGCAGCTTGCCGGACAGGGGGCAGTCCGAAGCTTTCTTT. Based on the CDR3 plus reference TRBV5-6 and TRBJ1-1, the full variable domain is DAGVTQSPTHLIKTRGQQVTLRCSPKSGHDTVSWYQQALGQGPQFIFQYYEEEERQRGNFPDRFSGHQFPNYSSELNVNALLLGDSALYLCASSLPDRGQSEAFFGQGTRLTVV.

This CDR3 is CASSLVSGGRETQYF. The CDR3 DNA sequence: TGTGCCAGCAGCTTAGTTTCGGGGGGTAGAGAGACCCAGTACTTC. The chain employs TRBV11-3 and TRBJ2-5, with TRBD2 matching 7 bases. J lost 4 bases, V lost 1 base, and 6 bases had no gene match. Germline CDR1 is SGHNT and CDR2 is YENEEA. This CDR3 has 15 amino acids.

The V and J genes are TRBV6-6 and TRBJ2-7, with 7 bases identical to TRBD2. V was clipped by 2 bases and J by 5 bases; unmatched bases: 6. The length of the CDR3 is 14 residues. Germline lookup yields CDR1 MNHNY and CDR2 SVGAGI (reference sequence). CDR3 coding DNA: TGTGCCAGCAGTTACGAGGGGAGGGTTGACGAGCAGTACTTC. As protein: CASSYEGRVDEQYF.

The V call is TRBV10-3, the J call TRBJ1-2, with 7 bases fitting TRBD1. CDR3 length: 17 residues. The V gene end was trimmed by 2 bases and the J gene end by 4 bases; junction bases not matched to a gene: 13. Germline CDR1 ENHRY, CDR2 SYGVKD. The CDR3 DNA reads TGTGCCATCAGTGAGCCCCGGCCCGACAGGGAGGCCTATGGCTACACCTTC. It translates to CAISEPRPDREAYGYTF.

The gene calls are TRBV7-8 and TRBJ1-5; D is undetermined. The CDR3 length is 15 residues. Trimming stripped 0 bases from V and 2 bases from J, with 8 bases between. Germline lookup yields CDR1 SGHVS and CDR2 FQNEAQ. In DNA, the CDR3 is TGTGCCAGCAGCTTAGCCAGGTTAGGCAATCAGCCCCAGCATTTT. Translation: CASSLARLGNQPQHF.

This chain links TRBV5-1 with TRBJ1-3; TRBD1 is a possible D gene (6 bases). Deletions cut 4 bases from V and 4 bases from J, with 18 bases between. Germline lookup yields CDR1 SGHRS and CDR2 YFSETQ. The CDR3 spans 16 residues. The CDR3 loop is CASSRGLGAGGNTIYF. CDR3 DNA: TGCGCCAGCAGCCGTGGCCTGGGGGCAGGAGGAAACACCATATATTTT. The whole variable domain, remainder taken from reference TRBV5-1 and TRBJ1-3, is KAGVTQTPRYLIKTRGQQVTLSCSPISGHRSVSWYQQTPGQGLQFLFEYFSETQRNKGNFPGRFSGRQFSNSRSEMNVSTLELGDSALYLCASSRGLGAGGNTIYFGEGSWLTVV.

The chain uses TRBV27 and TRBJ2-6; 8 nucleotides line up with TRBD1. Trimming took 8 bases from V and 0 from J; bases not matched to a gene: 12. Germline assignment: CDR1 MNHEY and CDR2 SMNVEV (reference sequence). The CDR3 runs 18 residues. The CDR3 here is CASGSLGQVISGANVLTF. The DNA of the CDR3 is TGTGCCAGCGGCTCCCTGGGACAGGTGATCTCTGGGGCCAACGTCCTGACTTTC.

V is TRBV28 and J is TRBJ2-3, with 7 bases aligning to TRBD2. The trim removed 6 bases at V and 2 bases at J, leaving 8 bases unmatched. Germline V gene lookup returns CDR1 MDHEN and CDR2 SYDVKM. The CDR3 runs 15 residues. The CDR3, as DNA: TGTGCCAGCAGCCCGTTCCTAGCGGCCACAGATACGCAGTATTTT. Protein sequence: CASSPFLAATDTQYF.

The J gene is TRBJ2-6, the V gene TRBV19; D is possibly TRBD2 (5 bases). The CDR3 spans 19 residues. Germline CDR1 is LNHDA and CDR2 is SQIVND (reference sequence). V lost 5 bases and J lost 4, with 24 bases in between. The CDR3 DNA follows: TGTGCCAGTAGTGTCGGTGAGGGCATCGGCCCTCGGGGGGCCAACGTCCTGACTTTC. Translated: CASSVGEGIGPRGANVLTF.

This clone has a handful of counts. The chain has TRBV3-1 (or the pseudogene TRBV3-2) and TRBJ2-7, with 10 bases matching TRBD1. Germline V gives CDR1 LGHDT, CDR2 YNNKEL (reference sequence). Trimming at V came to 2 bases and at J to 9 bases, leaving 10 bases not matched to a gene. The CDR3 consists of 15 residues. CDR3 amino acids: CASSQSDRGQLGQYF. The CDR3 DNA is TGTGCCAGCAGCCAATCTGACAGGGGGCAGTTGGGGCAGTACTTC.

The rearrangement links TRBV6-2 or TRBV6-3 to TRBJ1-1; D unresolved. Germline CDR1 reads MNHEY; CDR2 reads SVGEGT. V dropped 1 base and J dropped 6 bases, with 15 bases sitting between them. The CDR3 is 15 amino acids. Here the CDR3 reads CASSYFRRGMPEAFF. The CDR3 nucleotides read TGTGCCAGCAGTTACTTCCGCCGAGGGATGCCTGAAGCTTTCTTT.

This chain links TRBV7-9 with TRBJ2-7; 8 bases map to TRBD1. The CDR3 is 16 residues long. V lost 5 bases and J lost 7; bases outside the gene matches: 16. CDR1 is SEHNR and CDR2 is FQNEAQ in the germline V gene (reference sequence). DNA for the CDR3: TGTGCCAGCAGCCCCGGCGGACAGGGAAGGGCCGGGGAGCAGTACTTC. This sequence encodes CASSPGGQGRAGEQYF. The full variable domain, with the rest looked up from reference TRBV7-9 and TRBJ2-7, is DTGVSQNPRHKITKRGQNVTFRCDPISEHNRLYWYRQTLGQGPEFLTYFQNEAQLEKSRLLSDRFSAERPKGSFSTLEIQRTEQGDSAMYLCASSPGGQGRAGEQYFGPGTRLTVT.

J is TRBJ2-1 and V is TRBV7-9, with D perhaps matching TRBD1 (6 bases). Trimming left V 6 bases short and J 2 bases short, with 17 bases between. Germline values: CDR1 SEHNR, CDR2 FQNEAQ (reference sequence). CDR3 length equals 16 residues. The CDR3 coding sequence is TGTGCCAGCAGTCCCTCGAGAGGGGGAGCCTACAATGAGCAGTTCTTC. Translation gives CASSPSRGGAYNEQFF. The full variable domain, in which reference TRBV7-9 and TRBJ2-1 provide the parts outside the CDR3, is DTGVSQNPRHKITKRGQNVTFRCDPISEHNRLYWYRQTLGQGPEFLTYFQNEAQLEKSRLLSDRFSAERPKGSFSTLEIQRTEQGDSAMYLCASSPSRGGAYNEQFFGPGTRLTVL.

The chain employs TRBV5-4 and TRBJ1-1, with 8 bases matching TRBD1. V lost 4 bases, J lost 4 bases, and 6 bases stayed unmatched. Germline V gene sequence: CDR1 SGHNT, CDR2 YYREEE (reference sequence). The CDR3 runs to 14 residues. In nucleotides, the CDR3 is TGTGCCAGCAGCACCAGGACAGGGATCACTGAAGCTTTCTTT. As protein: CASSTRTGITEAFF.

The rearrangement uses TRBV3-1 (or the pseudogene TRBV3-2) and TRBJ2-2; TRBD2 matches at 11 bases. The CDR3 contains 17 residues. V gave up 6 bases and J gave up 4 bases; unmatched junction bases: 10. Germline assignment: CDR1 LGHDT and CDR2 YNNKEL (reference sequence). The CDR3 region is CASSQWLTSGVTGELFF. The DNA for the CDR3 is TGTGCCAGCAGTCAATGGCTGACTAGCGGGGTCACCGGGGAGCTGTTTTTT.

J is TRBJ2-7 and V is TRBV11-3; possibly TRBD2 for D (6 bases). The CDR3 runs to 14 residues. CDR1 is SGHNT, CDR2 YENEEA, per germline. V lost 1 base to trimming and J lost 0 bases, with 7 bases between them. CDR3 in amino acids: CASSLVAVSYEQYF. CDR3 nucleotides: TGTGCCAGCAGCTTAGTAGCGGTCTCCTACGAGCAGTACTTC.

The chain is built from TRBV6-2 or TRBV6-3 and TRBJ1-3; tentatively, D is TRBD1 (5 bases). The V end lost 4 bases, the J end lost 3 bases, and 16 bases lay between the germline ends. Germline V lookup: CDR1 MNHEY, CDR2 SVGEGT. The CDR3 is 16 amino acids. The DNA for the CDR3 is TGTGCCAGCAGTTGGGACCTGGGGAGGATTGGAAACACCATATATTTT. It codes for CASSWDLGRIGNTIYF.

The chain combines TRBV2 with TRBJ2-4, with TRBD2 matching over 7 bases. After removal of 4 bases from V and 9 bases from J, the junction contained 9 bases not matched to a gene. The CDR3 runs 14 residues. The germline V gene encodes CDR1 SNHLY and CDR2 FYNNEI. The CDR3 reads CASSAGLEISIQYF. The CDR3 DNA is TGTGCCAGCAGTGCCGGACTAGAGATAAGCATTCAGTACTTC.

The chain joins TRBV19 to TRBJ2-5, with 7 positions matching TRBD2. The germline V gene has CDR1 LNHDA and CDR2 SQIVND (reference sequence). J was trimmed by 1 base and V by 4 bases; bases with no gene match: 0. The CDR3 runs to 13 residues. This CDR3 reads CASSSGGQETQYF. The DNA for the CDR3 is TGTGCCAGTAGTAGCGGGGGCCAAGAGACCCAGTACTTC.

This chain uses TRBV23-1 with TRBJ2-5; TRBD1 might be the D (5 bases). TRBV23-1 is sorted into the ORF group, with uncertain function. CDR3 length equals 14 residues. Trimming pared 2 bases from V and 3 bases from J, leaving 10 bases between. The CDR3 sequence is CASSQPSGKETQYF. Written as DNA, the CDR3 is TGCGCCAGCAGTCAACCCTCAGGGAAAGAGACCCAGTACTTC.

The chain recombines TRBV25-1 with TRBJ1-3; the D gene is possibly TRBD1 (6 bases). The V end was cut by 8 bases, the J end by 0 bases, with 20 bases between. Looked up from germline, CDR1 is MGHDK and CDR2 is SYGVNS. The CDR3 sequence is 17 residues long. The CDR3 bases are TGTGCCAGCGGACCGCAACGGGGGGCTCTCTCTGGAAACACCATATATTTT. This translates into CASGPQRGALSGNTIYF.

V gene TRBV7-2 combines with J gene TRBJ2-3, with D uncertain. The germline V gene encodes CDR1 SGHTA and CDR2 FQGNSA. The CDR3 is 14 amino acids. Trimming left V 5 bases short and J 6 bases short, with 15 bases between. CDR3 sequence: CASSPTKVADTQYF. CDR3 DNA: TGTGCCAGCAGCCCTACTAAGGTGGCGGATACGCAGTATTTT.

This sequence joins TRBV5-1 and TRBJ2-3, with D possibly TRBD2 on 5 matching bases. The germline gives CDR1 SGHRS, CDR2 YFSETQ. The CDR3 sequence is 14 residues long. V lost 4 bases and J lost 5, with 14 bases in between. The CDR3 nucleotides are TGCGCCAGCAGCCTCTCCGAGGGTCGAGATACGCAGTATTTT. Amino acid sequence: CASSLSEGRDTQYF. The variable domain in full, with the rest retrieved from reference TRBV5-1 and TRBJ2-3, is KAGVTQTPRYLIKTRGQQVTLSCSPISGHRSVSWYQQTPGQGLQFLFEYFSETQRNKGNFPGRFSGRQFSNSRSEMNVSTLELGDSALYLCASSLSEGRDTQYFGPGTRLTVL.

The CDR3 region has the DNA TGTGCCAGCAGCCAACAAGGGGGCGGAAACACTGAAGCTTTCTTT. It codes for CASSQQGGGNTEAFF. The gene calls are TRBV3-1 (or the pseudogene TRBV3-2) and TRBJ1-1; 7 bases are shared with TRBD1. This CDR3 spans 15 amino acids. Germline V gene sequence: CDR1 LGHDT, CDR2 YNNKEL (reference sequence). With 2 bases clipped from V and 2 bases from J, the junction kept 5 bases outside the gene matches.

The rearrangement joins TRBV28 to TRBJ1-3; D remains ambiguous. With 2 bases removed from V and 1 base from J, the gap between germline ends came to 3 bases. The CDR3 has 13 residues. CDR1 and CDR2 (germline): MDHEN, SYDVKM. CDR3: CASSLPSGNTIYF. The CDR3 nucleotides read TGTGCCAGCAGTTTACCATCTGGAAACACCATATATTTT.